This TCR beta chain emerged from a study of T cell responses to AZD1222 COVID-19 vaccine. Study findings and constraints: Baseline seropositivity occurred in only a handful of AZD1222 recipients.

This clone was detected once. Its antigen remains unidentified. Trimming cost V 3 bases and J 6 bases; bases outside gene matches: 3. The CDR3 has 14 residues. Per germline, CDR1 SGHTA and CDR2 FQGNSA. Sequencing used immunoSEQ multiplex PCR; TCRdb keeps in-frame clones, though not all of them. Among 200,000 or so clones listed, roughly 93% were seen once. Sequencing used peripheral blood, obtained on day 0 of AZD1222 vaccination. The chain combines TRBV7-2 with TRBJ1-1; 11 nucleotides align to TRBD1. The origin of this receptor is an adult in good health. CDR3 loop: CASSFRGQGAEAFF. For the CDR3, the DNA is TGTGCCAGCAGCTTTAGGGGACAGGGGGCTGAAGCTTTCTTT.